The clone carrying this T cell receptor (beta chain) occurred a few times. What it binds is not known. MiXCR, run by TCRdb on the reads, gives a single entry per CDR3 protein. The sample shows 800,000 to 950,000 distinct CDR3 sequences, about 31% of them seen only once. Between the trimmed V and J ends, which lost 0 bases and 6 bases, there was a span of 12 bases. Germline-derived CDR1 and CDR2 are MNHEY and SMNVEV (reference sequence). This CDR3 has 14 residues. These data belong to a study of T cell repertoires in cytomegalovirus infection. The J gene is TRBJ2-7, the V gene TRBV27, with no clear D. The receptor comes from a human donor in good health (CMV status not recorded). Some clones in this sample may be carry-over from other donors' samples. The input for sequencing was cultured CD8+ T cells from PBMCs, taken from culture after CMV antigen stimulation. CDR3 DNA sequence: TGTGCCAGCAGTTTATCGAAGGCCGGGCGCGAGCAGTACTTC. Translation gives CASSLSKAGREQYF.